Listed below are T cell receptor beta chains from one sample, sequenced in a study of cytomegalovirus exposure and HLA in healthy donors. The table came from immunoSEQ multiplex PCR; TCRdb's copy has only in-frame clones and leaves some out. The table has some 65,000 clones, just under 70% seen once. The sample comprised PBMCs. These receptor sequences come from a woman aged 25-40 years in good health and CMV-seronegative. The CDR3 runs from the conserved cysteine through the conserved F or W. A D gene is named only where the DNA matches it firmly. Clone size is given for some rows only: seen once, a few or many times, or a class if the clone is expanded.

J,size,D,V,length,DNA,CDR3
TRBJ2-1,-,-,TRBV7-9,15,TGTGCCAGCAGCTTAGCTCGGGGTAACTACAATGAGCAGTTCTTC,CASSLARGNYNEQFF
TRBJ2-3,-,TRBD2,TRBV5-4,16,TGTGCCAGCAGCTCCTTAGGACTAGGCTCCACAGATACGCAGTATTTT,CASSSLGLGSTDTQYF
TRBJ1-6,-,-,TRBV30,14,TGTGCCTGGACTGTCGGGACAAACAATTCACCCCTCCACTTT,CAWTVGTNNSPLHF
TRBJ1-4,-,TRBD1,TRBV5-1,14,TGCGCCAGCAGCTTAGGACAGGGGACTGAAAAACTGTTTTTT,CASSLGQGTEKLFF
TRBJ1-4,few,-,TRBV13,16,TGTGCCAGCAGCTTAGGTAGCGGGGCAACTAATGAAAAACTGTTTTTT,CASSLGSGATNEKLFF
TRBJ2-3,-,TRBD2,TRBV5-1,15,TGCGCCAGCAGCTACGGGACTAGCGGCACAGATACGCAGTATTTT,CASSYGTSGTDTQYF
TRBJ2-2,-,TRBD1,TRBV19,14,TGTGCCAGTGTGGACAGGGGGCGCCCCGGGGAGCTGTTTTTT,CASVDRGRPGELFF
TRBJ2-2,-,-,TRBV25-1,15,TGTGCCAGCAGTGAAGTGGACTCCTGGGGCGGGGAGCTGTTTTTT,CASSEVDSWGGELFF
TRBJ1-4,-,-,TRBV2,13,TGTGCCAGCAGTGCAGGGAGGAGAGAAAAACTGTTTTTT,CASSAGRREKLFF
TRBJ1-4,-,TRBD1,TRBV9,16,TGTGCCAGCAGCGTAATCCCAGGGGGGCCGACGGAAAAACTGTTTTTT,CASSVIPGGPTEKLFF
TRBJ1-6,-,TRBD1,TRBV7-8,17,TGTGCCAGCAGCTTAGCGCTACAGGGGGGCTATAATTCACCCCTCCACTTT,CASSLALQGGYNSPLHF
TRBJ1-4,-,TRBD1,TRBV27,16,TGTGCCAGCAGTTCAGGACAGGGGTCCTTCAATGAAAAACTGTTTTTT,CASSSGQGSFNEKLFF
TRBJ1-4,-,TRBD1,TRBV11-2,15,TGTGCCAGCAGCTTAGAGGGACAGGGTAATGAAAAACTGTTTTTT,CASSLEGQGNEKLFF
TRBJ2-1,few,TRBD2,TRBV5-1,14,TGCGCCAGCAGCGGATTCGGGGGGGAGGGTGAGCAGTTCTTC,CASSGFGGEGEQFF
TRBJ2-5,-,-,TRBV27,14,TGTGCCAGCAGTTCCCGACTACCCCAAGAGACCCAGTACTTC,CASSSRLPQETQYF
TRBJ2-3,few,-,TRBV2,15,TGTGCCAGCAATAAGGGGGGGGGACGCACAGATACGCAGTATTTT,CASNKGGGRTDTQYF
TRBJ1-2,-,TRBD1,TRBV7-9,16,TGTGCCAGCAGCTTAGCTCCACAGGGGCTCAACTATGGCTACACCTTC,CASSLAPQGLNYGYTF
TRBJ1-5,-,-,TRBV28,14,TGTGCCAGCAGTTTTCTGAGGGAGCGGCAGCCCCAGCATTTT,CASSFLRERQPQHF
TRBJ2-5,-,-,TRBV5-1,15,TGCGCCAGCAGCTCCCCGGCAGGGTCGGAAGAGACCCAGTACTTC,CASSSPAGSEETQYF
TRBJ1-6,-,TRBD1,TRBV7-3,14,TGTGCCAGCAGCTTGGACAGGGGTTATTCACCCCTCCACTTT,CASSLDRGYSPLHF
TRBJ1-2,-,-,TRBV6-1,13,TGTGCCAGCAGTGAAGCGGCCCAGTATGGCTACACCTTC,CASSEAAQYGYTF
TRBJ1-1,few,-,TRBV6-5,13,TGTGCCAGCAGTTACCAGGGGAGCAGTGAAGCTTTCTTT,CASSYQGSSEAFF
TRBJ2-1,-,-,TRBV29-1,13,TGCAGCGTCCCCCATACAGGGCACAATGAGCAGTTCTTC,CSVPHTGHNEQFF
TRBJ1-5,-,TRBD1,TRBV10-1,17,TGCGCCAGCAGTGGTTCCGGGACAGAGGGGAACAATCAGCCCCAGCATTTT,CASSGSGTEGNNQPQHF
TRBJ1-5,few,TRBD1,TRBV2,14,TGTGCCAGGGGGACAGGGCGCGGCAATCAGCCCCAGCATTTT,CARGTGRGNQPQHF
TRBJ1-1,-,-,TRBV7-9,15,TGTGCCAGCAGCTTACCTACAGGACTGAACACTGAAGCTTTCTTT,CASSLPTGLNTEAFF
TRBJ2-7,few,-,TRBV28,16,TGTGCCAGCAGTTCCTTGAGTTCCGGGGAATCCTACGAGCAGTACTTC,CASSSLSSGESYEQYF
TRBJ1-1,-,-,TRBV14,13,TGTGCCAGCAGTCTCACAGGGCCCACTGAAGCTTTCTTT,CASSLTGPTEAFF
TRBJ1-4,-,TRBD1,TRBV30,16,TGTGCCTGGAGTAGGTACAGGGGCGCAACTAATGAAAAACTGTTTTTT,CAWSRYRGATNEKLFF
TRBJ2-3,-,-,TRBV5-1,15,TGCGCCAGCAGCGTTAGCCAGGGTATCACAGATACGCAGTATTTT,CASSVSQGITDTQYF
TRBJ2-3,-,-,TRBV7-9,15,TGTGCCAGCAGCTTATGGGCAGGGAAAACAGATACGCAGTATTTT,CASSLWAGKTDTQYF
TRBJ2-7,-,TRBD2,TRBV30,15,TGTGCCTGGAGTGTGAGCGGGGGGCTCCTTTACGAGCAGTACTTC,CAWSVSGGLLYEQYF
TRBJ2-5,-,-,TRBV28,14,TGTGCCAGCAGCAAGCCCGACAGAGAGGAGACCCAGTACTTC,CASSKPDREETQYF
TRBJ2-7,-,TRBD2,TRBV6-5,15,TGTGCCAGCAGTTACGGCGGGGGAAGTGGGTACGAGCAGTACTTC,CASSYGGGSGYEQYF
TRBJ2-6,-,TRBD1,TRBV7-9,18,TGTGCCAGCAGCTTAAGTTTGGGACAGGGCTCTGGGGCCAACGTCCTGACTTTC,CASSLSLGQGSGANVLTF
TRBJ2-1,-,-,TRBV7-9,15,TGTGCCAGCAGCTCCTCGGGTGCTCTCTACAATGAGCAGTTCTTC,CASSSSGALYNEQFF
TRBJ1-2,-,TRBD1,TRBV19,14,TGTGCCAGTAGTCCAGGGACAGGGGTTAATGGCTACACCTTC,CASSPGTGVNGYTF
TRBJ2-7,few,-,TRBV7-3,14,TGTGCCAGCAGCTTAGGCACGGGAACCTACGAGCAGTACTTC,CASSLGTGTYEQYF
TRBJ2-2,few,-,TRBV25-1,15,TGTGCCAGCAGTGATGCCATACTGAACACCGGGGAGCTGTTTTTT,CASSDAILNTGELFF
TRBJ2-7,few,-,TRBV5-6,13,TGTGCCAGCAGCCCCGGCGGAGCCTACGAGCAGTACTTC,CASSPGGAYEQYF
TRBJ2-1,few,TRBD2,TRBV18,15,TGTGCCAGCTCACCGGGACTAGCGGAGATAAATGAGCAGTTCTTC,CASSPGLAEINEQFF
TRBJ2-7,once,TRBD1,TRBV6-5,15,TGTGCCAGCAGACTTTACGGGACAGGTGTAGGCGAGCAGTACTTC,CASRLYGTGVGEQYF
TRBJ1-2,few,TRBD1,TRBV19,14,TGTGCCAGTAGTACCATACAGGGGGCCTATGGCTACACCTTC,CASSTIQGAYGYTF
TRBJ2-5,-,TRBD1,TRBV5-1,14,TGCGCCAGCAGCTTAAAGGGGGCCGCAGAGACCCAGTACTTC,CASSLKGAAETQYF
TRBJ1-2,-,-,TRBV9,12,TGTGCCAGTTCGGACAGAAACTATGGCTACACCTTC,CASSDRNYGYTF
TRBJ2-4,-,TRBD2,TRBV11-3,14,TGTGCCAAAAGGCCGGGACTAGCGGGGGCCTACCAGTACTTC,CAKRPGLAGAYQYF
TRBJ2-7,once,-,TRBV28,11,TGTGCCAGCAGAGCCTACTACGAGCAGTACTTC,CASRAYYEQYF
TRBJ1-1,-,-,TRBV7-7,13,TGTGCTAGTGCGACAGAGTTGAACACTGAAGCTTTCTTT,CASATELNTEAFF
TRBJ1-1,-,-,TRBV11-1,15,TGTGCCAGCAGCTTACGCAGTGCGGGACACACTGAAGCTTTCTTT,CASSLRSAGHTEAFF
TRBJ2-7,-,TRBD1,TRBV2,12,TGTGCCAGCAAGACAGGGCCGCACGAGCAGTACTTC,CASKTGPHEQYF
TRBJ1-2,-,-,TRBV7-3,14,TGTGCCAGCAGCTTACAGGGAGGGGACTATGGCTACACCTTC,CASSLQGGDYGYTF
TRBJ2-5,few,-,TRBV6-1,14,TGTGCCAGCAGTGAAGCGCAGGACTGGGGGACCCAGTACTTC,CASSEAQDWGTQYF
TRBJ2-1,-,-,TRBV29-1,15,TGCAGCGTACGACAGAAGAGACAGGACTTCAATGAGCAGTTCTTC,CSVRQKRQDFNEQFF
TRBJ1-2,-,-,TRBV6-5,16,TGTGCCAGCAGTTACTTTACGGGGGATGCTAACTATGGCTACACCTTC,CASSYFTGDANYGYTF
TRBJ1-6,-,TRBD1,TRBV18,17,TGTGCCAGCTCACTCCGACAGGGTCGCTCCTATAATTCACCCCTCCACTTT,CASSLRQGRSYNSPLHF
TRBJ2-3,-,-,TRBV7-2,14,TGTGCCAGCAGCTTCGACTCCCTCACAGATACGCAGTATTTT,CASSFDSLTDTQYF
TRBJ2-3,-,-,TRBV6-4,16,TGTGCCAGCAGTGACTCGCCAGGGGCGAGCACAGATACGCAGTATTTT,CASSDSPGASTDTQYF